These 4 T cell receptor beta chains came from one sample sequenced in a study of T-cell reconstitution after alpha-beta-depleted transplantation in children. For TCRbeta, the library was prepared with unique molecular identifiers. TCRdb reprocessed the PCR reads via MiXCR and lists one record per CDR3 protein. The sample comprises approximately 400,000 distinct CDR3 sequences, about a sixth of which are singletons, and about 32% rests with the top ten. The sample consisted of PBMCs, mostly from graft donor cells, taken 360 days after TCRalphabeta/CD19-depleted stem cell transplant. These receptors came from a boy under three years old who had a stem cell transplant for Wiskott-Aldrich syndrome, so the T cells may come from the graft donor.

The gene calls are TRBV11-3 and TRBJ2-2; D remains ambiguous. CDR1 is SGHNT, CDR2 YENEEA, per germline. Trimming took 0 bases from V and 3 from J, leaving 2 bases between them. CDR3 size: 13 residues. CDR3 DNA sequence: TGTGCCAGCAGCTTAGATGACACCGGGGAGCTGTTTTTT. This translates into CASSLDDTGELFF.

The CDR3 DNA sequence: TGTGCCAGCAGTTTCGGTGTCGAAAAACTGTTTTTT. It specifies CASSFGVEKLFF. The rearrangement uses TRBV12-3 or TRBV12-4 and TRBJ1-4; D is ambiguous. Trimming removed 3 bases from V and 8 bases from J, with 7 bases in between. This CDR3 is built from 12 residues.

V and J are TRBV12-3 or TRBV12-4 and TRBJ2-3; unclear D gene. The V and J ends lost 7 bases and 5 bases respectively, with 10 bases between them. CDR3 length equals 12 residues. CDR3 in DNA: TGTGCCAGCAAACCTGGTGGAGATACGCAGTATTTT. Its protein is CASKPGGDTQYF.

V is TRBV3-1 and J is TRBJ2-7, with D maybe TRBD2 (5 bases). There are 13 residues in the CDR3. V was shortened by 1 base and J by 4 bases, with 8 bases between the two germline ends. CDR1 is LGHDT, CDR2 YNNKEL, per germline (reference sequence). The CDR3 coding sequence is TGTGCCAGCAGCCAAGCGGGATTTTACGAGCAGTACTTC. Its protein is CASSQAGFYEQYF.